Below are 3 T cell receptor beta chains sequenced from a single sample in a study of CD4 T cells in relation to SARS-CoV-2 and coronaviruses. These TCRs' antigens remain unknown. The repertoire was sequenced with immunoSEQ multiplex PCR; TCRdb's copy has only in-frame clones and lacks some. The sample contains roughly 17,000 clones, approximately 80% of which appear only once. The unexposed donors gave CD4+ T cells in about 2010-2018, prior to COVID-19. CD4+ T cells were isolated from the cells after about nine days of culture. The specimen was CD4+ T cells from PBMCs, cultured in vitro. The source is a human donor in good health.

The chain recombines TRBV11-2 with TRBJ2-3, with 9 bases lining up with TRBD2. This CDR3 has 18 residues. After removal of 5 bases from V and 2 bases from J, the junction contained 14 bases not matched to a gene. Per the germline V gene, CDR1 is SGHAT and CDR2 is FQNNGV. CDR3 in DNA: TGTGCCAGCAGCCCCTTGCGGGAGGGCCGAAGTATCACAGATACGCAGTATTTT. Its translation is CASSPLREGRSITDTQYF.

The chain combines TRBV7-3 with TRBJ2-1; 10 bases are a match to TRBD2. CDR1 SGHTA and CDR2 FQGTGA come from the germline V gene. CDR3 length: 16 residues. V lost 4 bases, J lost 7 bases, and 10 bases stayed unmatched. CDR3 amino acids: CASSSLAGAPTNEQFF. CDR3 nucleotides: TGTGCCAGCAGCTCCCTAGCGGGAGCCCCTACGAATGAGCAGTTCTTC.

The chain recombines TRBV5-1 with TRBJ1-2, with 9 nucleotides matching TRBD1. This CDR3 contains 14 residues. Trimming removed 2 bases from V and 8 bases from J; junction bases left unmatched: 7. Per the germline V gene, CDR1 is SGHRS and CDR2 is YFSETQ. The DNA of the CDR3 is TGCGCCAGCAGCTTCAATGGACAGGGGAAAGGCTACACCTTC. Translation gives CASSFNGQGKGYTF.